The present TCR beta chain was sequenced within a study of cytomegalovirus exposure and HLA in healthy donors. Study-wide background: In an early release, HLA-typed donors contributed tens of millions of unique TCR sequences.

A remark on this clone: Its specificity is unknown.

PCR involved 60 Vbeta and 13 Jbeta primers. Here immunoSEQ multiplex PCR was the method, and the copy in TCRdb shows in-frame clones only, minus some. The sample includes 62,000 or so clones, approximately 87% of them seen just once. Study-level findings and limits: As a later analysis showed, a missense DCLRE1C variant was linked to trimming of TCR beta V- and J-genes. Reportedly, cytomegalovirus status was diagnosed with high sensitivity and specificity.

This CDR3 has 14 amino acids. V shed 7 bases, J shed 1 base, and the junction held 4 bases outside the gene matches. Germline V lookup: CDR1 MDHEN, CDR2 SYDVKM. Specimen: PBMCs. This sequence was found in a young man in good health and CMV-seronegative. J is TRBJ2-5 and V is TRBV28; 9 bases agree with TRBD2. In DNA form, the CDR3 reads TGTGCCAGCAAAAGCGGGGGGCTCCAAGAGACCCAGTACTTC. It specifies CASKSGGLQETQYF.